Described below is a single TCR beta chain sequence and its context. The target antigen is unknown. Unrecorded immune exposure was likely among donors, who were nominally healthy when sampled. The CDR3 is made up of 15 amino acids. V dropped 2 bases and J dropped 2; count of bases not matched to a gene: 3. Germline CDR1 SGDLS, CDR2 YYNGEE. This entry comes from a study of cytomegalovirus exposure and HLA in healthy donors. Broader study findings: A later analysis linked a missense DCLRE1C variant to TCR beta V- and J-gene trimming. Prior analysis indicated that the majority of TCR beta V segments exhibited productivity approximately 87% or approximately 30% of the time.

The PCR used 60 Vbeta and 13 Jbeta primers. TCRdb's copy holds only in-frame clones and misses some; the assay was immunoSEQ multiplex PCR. Here the sample spans about 150,000 clones, about 80% being singletons. Sequencing was performed on PBMCs. This chain uses TRBV9 with TRBJ1-3; 8 nucleotides align to TRBD1. This TCR was sampled from a man in his forties in good health and CMV-seronegative. In DNA form, the CDR3 reads TGTGCCAGCAGCGTGACAGGGGCGCCTGGAAACACCATATATTTT. It translates to CASSVTGAPGNTIYF.